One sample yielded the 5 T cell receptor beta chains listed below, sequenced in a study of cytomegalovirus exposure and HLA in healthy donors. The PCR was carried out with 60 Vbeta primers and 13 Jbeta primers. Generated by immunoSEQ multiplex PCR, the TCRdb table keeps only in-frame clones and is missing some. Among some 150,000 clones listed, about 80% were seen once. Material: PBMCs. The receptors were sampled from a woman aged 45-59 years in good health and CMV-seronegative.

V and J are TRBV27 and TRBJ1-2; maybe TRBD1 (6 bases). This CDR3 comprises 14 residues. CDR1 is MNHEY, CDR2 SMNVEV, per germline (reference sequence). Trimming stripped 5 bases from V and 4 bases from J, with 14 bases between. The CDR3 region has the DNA TGTGCCAGCAGTCCACGGGGAGGGGGCTATGGCTACACCTTC. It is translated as CASSPRGGGYGYTF.

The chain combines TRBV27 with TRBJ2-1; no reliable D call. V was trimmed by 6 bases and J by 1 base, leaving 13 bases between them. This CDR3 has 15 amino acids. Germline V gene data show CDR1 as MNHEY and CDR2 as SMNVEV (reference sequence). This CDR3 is CASRASALSYNEQFF. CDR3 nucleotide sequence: TGTGCCAGCAGGGCTTCTGCCCTGTCCTACAATGAGCAGTTCTTC.

DNA for the CDR3: TGTGCCAGCAGCTTTAGAAGCGGGGGGGAAGGAAGACAAGAGACCCAGTACTTC. Protein product: CASSFRSGGEGRQETQYF. The chain combines TRBV7-2 with TRBJ2-5, with 10 bases identical to TRBD2. The CDR3 is 18 residues long. The germline gives CDR1 SGHTA, CDR2 FQGNSA. V lost 3 bases and J lost 2; bases outside the gene matches: 12.

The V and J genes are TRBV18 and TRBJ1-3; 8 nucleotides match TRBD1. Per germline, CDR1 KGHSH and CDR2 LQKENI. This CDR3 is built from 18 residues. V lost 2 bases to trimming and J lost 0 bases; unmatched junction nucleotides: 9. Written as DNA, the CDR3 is TGTGCCAGCTCACCAAGGACAGGGACGACGTCCTCTGGAAACACCATATATTTT. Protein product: CASSPRTGTTSSGNTIYF.

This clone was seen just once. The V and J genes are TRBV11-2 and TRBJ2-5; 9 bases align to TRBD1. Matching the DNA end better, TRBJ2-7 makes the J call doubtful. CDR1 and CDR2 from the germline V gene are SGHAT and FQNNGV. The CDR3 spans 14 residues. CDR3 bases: TGTGCCAGCAGCCTGGACAGGGGTTTCGACGAGCAGTACTTC. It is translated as CASSLDRGFDEQYF.